This entry lists 12 T cell receptor beta chains sequenced from one sample in a study of T-cell reconstitution after alpha-beta-depleted transplantation in children. Study results and limitations: One year post-transplant, T-cell counts and diversity were largely derived from T cells produced anew.

Construction of the TCRbeta library involved unique molecular identifiers. One entry per CDR3 protein results from TCRdb running MiXCR on the PCR reads. The sample shows 330,000 or so distinct CDR3 sequences, nearly 8% of them seen only once. Antigen specificity for these receptors is unknown. The specimen was peripheral blood, collected 360 days after TCRalphabeta/CD19-depleted stem cell transplant. These receptors came from a female patient aged 2-9 years who had a stem cell transplant for Fanconi anemia, so the T cells may come from the graft donor.

This clonotype was detected only a few times. The V and J genes are TRBV27 and TRBJ1-1; TRBD1 matches at 9 bases. The CDR3 runs 14 residues. V shed 0 bases, J shed 10 bases, and the junction held 6 bases outside the gene matches. Germline V CDR1 and CDR2: MNHEY, SMNVEV (reference sequence). The CDR3 sequence: CASSLSGQGLGAFF. The CDR3 DNA is TGTGCCAGCAGTTTATCGGGACAGGGCCTAGGAGCTTTCTTT.

This clonotype was detected ten times or more. The chain employs TRBV4-1 and TRBJ2-5, with 10 bases identical to TRBD2. Germline CDR1 reads MGHRA; CDR2 reads YSYEKL. Trimming removed 5 bases from V and 3 bases from J; junction bases left unmatched: 6. The CDR3 consists of 15 residues. This CDR3 is CASSSGGALEETQYF. In DNA form, the CDR3 reads TGCGCCAGCAGCAGCGGGGGGGCATTAGAAGAGACCCAGTACTTC.

This clonotype was counted many times. This chain connects TRBV20-1 to TRBJ2-3; no definite D call. Germline V gene lookup returns CDR1 DFQATT and CDR2 SNEGSKA (reference sequence). This CDR3 comprises 14 residues. V was cut by 6 bases and J by 0 bases, with 13 bases left in between. CDR3 sequence reads: CSARWGGSTDTQYF. The CDR3 DNA reads as TGCAGTGCCAGATGGGGTGGGAGCACAGATACGCAGTATTTT.

There are many counts of this clonotype. The chain uses TRBV6-1 and TRBJ1-2; D possibly corresponds to TRBD1 (5 bases). CDR1 is MNHNS and CDR2 is SASEGT in the germline V gene. The V and J ends lost 6 bases and 7 bases respectively, with 21 bases between them. This CDR3 comprises 15 residues. The DNA of the CDR3 is TGTGCCAGCAGCCCCTGGGGGGGATCGGGTGCTGGCTACACCTTC. Its translation is CASSPWGGSGAGYTF.

The V gene is TRBV28, the J gene TRBJ1-5; D unclear. Trimming stripped 7 bases from V and 4 bases from J, with 14 bases between. The CDR3 has 14 residues. CDR1 MDHEN and CDR2 SYDVKM come from the germline V gene. CDR3 coding DNA: TGTGCCAGCACGGCACCTCCTGGGAATCAGCCCCAGCATTTT. Translating gives CASTAPPGNQPQHF.

The chain uses TRBV6-5 and TRBJ1-3, with a weak D call TRBD1 (5 bases). The V gene lost 3 bases and the J gene lost 7 bases, with 19 bases spanning the gap. The germline gives CDR1 MNHEY, CDR2 SVGAGI. This CDR3 is 16 amino acids long. The CDR3 nucleotides read TGTGCCAGCAGTTATGAGCAGGGTCCGGGGGGGAACACCATATATTTT. It translates to CASSYEQGPGGNTIYF.

The rearrangement joins TRBV12-3 or TRBV12-4 to TRBJ2-3; 7 bases agree with TRBD1. The CDR3 has 15 amino acids. The V segment lost 5 bases and the J segment 1 base; nucleotides outside the gene matches: 6. CDR3 in amino acids: CASSLRDSGTDTQYF. As DNA, the CDR3 is TGTGCCAGCAGTCTCCGGGACAGTGGCACAGATACGCAGTATTTT.

The sample holds many counts of this clonotype. V and J are TRBV12-3 or TRBV12-4 and TRBJ1-1; D gene unclear. V was shortened by 5 bases and J by 0 bases, with 13 bases between the two germline ends. CDR3 length: 15 amino acids. CDR3 sequence: CASSPPENLNTEAFF. CDR3 in DNA: TGTGCCAGCAGTCCCCCAGAGAATCTGAACACTGAAGCTTTCTTT.

This clonotype was found many times. This chain connects TRBV5-6 to TRBJ1-5; 7 nucleotides align to TRBD1. Per germline, CDR1 SGHDT and CDR2 YYEEEE. The CDR3 is 16 residues long. The junction had 11 bases not matched to a gene; V was cut back by 3 bases and J by 5 bases. The CDR3 coding sequence is TGTGCCAGCAGCTCCTCACAGGGCAGGGGGTATCAGCCCCAGCATTTT. Amino acid sequence: CASSSSQGRGYQPQHF. The full variable domain, its missing parts supplied by reference TRBV5-6 and TRBJ1-5, is DAGVTQSPTHLIKTRGQQVTLRCSPKSGHDTVSWYQQALGQGPQFIFQYYEEEERQRGNFPDRFSGHQFPNYSSELNVNALLLGDSALYLCASSSSQGRGYQPQHFGDGTRLSIL.

V gene TRBV3-1 combines with J gene TRBJ1-2; TRBD1 matches at 7 bases. The V gene end was trimmed by 7 bases and the J gene end by 2 bases; junction bases not matched to a gene: 7. Germline CDR1 reads LGHDT; CDR2 reads YNNKEL (reference sequence). CDR3 length: 14 residues. As DNA, the CDR3 is TGTGCCAGCACCAACAGGGGAAAGAACTATGGCTACACCTTC. This translates into CASTNRGKNYGYTF. Full variable domain (remainder filled in from reference TRBV3-1 and TRBJ1-2): DTAVSQTPKYLVTQMGNDKSIKCEQNLGHDTMYWYKQDSKKFLKIMFSYNNKELIINETVPNRFSPKSPDKAHLNLHINSLELGDSAVYFCASTNRGKNYGYTFGSGTRLTVV.

Many counts were recorded for this clonotype. The chain has TRBV7-2 and TRBJ2-7, with 7 bases aligning to TRBD1. CDR3 length: 14 residues. With V trimmed by 3 bases and J by 6 bases, 8 bases remained unmatched. Germline CDR1 and CDR2: SGHTA and FQGNSA. The CDR3 DNA reads as TGTGCCAGCAGCTTGACAGGGTATCGTCGCGAGCAGTACTTC. Translated, it gives CASSLTGYRREQYF.

This clonotype has only a few counts. V and J are TRBV6-5 and TRBJ2-7; the D gene is possibly TRBD2 (6 bases). The CDR3 is 15 residues long. The germline CDR1 and CDR2 sequences are MNHEY and SVGAGI. Trimming removed 0 bases from V and 3 bases from J, with 12 bases in between. This CDR3 is CASSYSGGRNYEQYF. The CDR3 nucleotides read TGTGCCAGCAGTTACTCGGGAGGACGAAACTACGAGCAGTACTTC.